The 6 T cell receptor beta chains in this list originate from one sample, sequenced in a study of OX40 agonist ivuxolimab in advanced cancers. The data were produced by immunoSEQ multiplex PCR, yet TCRdb's version contains in-frame clones alone and is incomplete. The sample holds some 110,000 clones, approximately 90% seen once. The source material was CD4+ or CD8+ T cells sorted from blood, sampled in a trial of the OX40 agonist ivuxolimab. Receptors were obtained from an adult with an advanced solid tumor such as melanoma, head and neck, liver or kidney cancer.

The genes are TRBV19 and TRBJ1-1, with 7 bases that match TRBD1. From germline, CDR1 is LNHDA and CDR2 SQIVND (reference sequence). J lost 0 bases, V lost 3 bases, and 7 bases had no gene match. The CDR3 covers 16 residues. DNA of the CDR3: TGTGCCAGTAGTATCTCCGGACAGGCCATGAACACTGAAGCTTTCTTT. Its translation: CASSISGQAMNTEAFF.

The gene calls are TRBV13 and TRBJ1-5; no firm D call. The ends were cut back, 2 bases at V and 2 bases at J, with 7 bases in the middle. Germline CDR1 and CDR2: PRHDT and FYEKMQ (reference sequence). The CDR3 is 14 amino acids. The CDR3 DNA sequence: TGTGCCAGCAGCTTACGGTCAGGCAATCAGCCCCAGCATTTT. Protein: CASSLRSGNQPQHF.

The chain carries TRBV7-2 and TRBJ1-3, with a tentative D call TRBD1 (5 bases). Germline V CDR1 and CDR2: SGHTA, FQGNSA. There are 17 residues in the CDR3. V was shortened by 3 bases and J by 4 bases, with 19 bases between the two germline ends. CDR3 in amino acids: CASSFGPPGGSGNTIYF. The CDR3 DNA sequence: TGTGCCAGCAGCTTTGGTCCTCCGGGGGGGTCCGGAAACACCATATATTTT. Together with reference TRBV7-2 and TRBJ1-3, the CDR3 gives the full variable domain: GAGVSQSPSNKVTEKGKDVELRCDPISGHTALYWYRQSLGQGLEFLIYFQGNSAPDKSGLPSDRFSAERTGGSVSTLTIQRTQQEDSAVYLCASSFGPPGGSGNTIYFGEGSWLTVV.

The chain joins TRBV6-5 to TRBJ2-7; 9 bases are shared with TRBD1. The germline V gene has CDR1 MNHEY and CDR2 SVGAGI. The trim removed 0 bases at V and 2 bases at J, leaving 5 bases unmatched. This CDR3 contains 16 residues. The CDR3 DNA is TGTGCCAGCAGTTACTCTAGGACAGGGGATACCTACGAGCAGTACTTC. Translated: CASSYSRTGDTYEQYF.

The CDR3 here is CASRMTGGKGNQPQHF. CDR3 in DNA: TGTGCCAGCAGAATGACAGGGGGCAAGGGCAATCAGCCCCAGCATTTT. The chain uses TRBV28 and TRBJ1-5, with 10 bases fitting TRBD1. The V gene's germline CDR1 is MDHEN and CDR2 SYDVKM. V shed 6 bases, J shed 2 bases, and the junction held 7 bases outside the gene matches. The CDR3 length is 16 residues. Full variable domain (remainder filled in from reference TRBV28 and TRBJ1-5): DVKVTQSSRYLVKRTGEKVFLECVQDMDHENMFWYRQDPGLGLRLIYFSYDVKMKEKGDIPEGYSVSREKKERFSLILESASTNQTSMYLCASRMTGGKGNQPQHFGDGTRLSIL.

This sequence joins TRBV7-9 and TRBJ1-2; 7 bases are shared with TRBD1. This CDR3 has 12 residues. The trim removed 8 bases at V and 8 bases at J, leaving 8 bases unmatched. The germline V gene has CDR1 SEHNR and CDR2 FQNEAQ (reference sequence). CDR3 DNA: TGTGCCAGCGAGAGGGGGCGAGGGGGCTACACCTTC. Its protein product is CASERGRGGYTF.